These 14 T cell receptor beta chains were sequenced from one sample in a study of T cells in Graves' hyperthyroidism and ophthalmopathy. Authors of the study amplified TCR beta CDR3 regions from RNA transcripts. TCR CDR3 regions were first amplified by RT-PCR with HTBI primers. Each CDR3 protein gets one entry after TCRdb re-called the multiplex PCR reads with MiXCR. The sample shows over 250,000 distinct CDR3 sequences, less than 30% of them seen only once. Sequencing was done on a sample of blood. The source is a man aged 35 to 55 with Graves' hyperthyroidism that later progressed to Graves' ophthalmopathy.

J is TRBJ2-7 and V is TRBV7-2; D gene ambiguous. Germline V lookup: CDR1 SGHTA, CDR2 FQGNSA. Trimming removed 8 bases at V and 3 bases at J, with 14 bases between. The CDR3 loop spans 13 amino acids. The CDR3 DNA reads TGTGCCAGCTCCGTACGTCTTATCTACGAGCAGTACTTC. Translating it yields CASSVRLIYEQYF. Combining the CDR3 with reference TRBV7-2 and TRBJ2-7 gives the whole variable domain GAGVSQSPSNKVTEKGKDVELRCDPISGHTALYWYRQSLGQGLEFLIYFQGNSAPDKSGLPSDRFSAERTGGSVSTLTIQRTQQEDSAVYLCASSVRLIYEQYFGPGTRLTVT.

This clonotype was seen at least ten times. The V call is TRBV5-1, the J call TRBJ2-2, with 12 bases that match TRBD2. V dropped 3 bases and J dropped 7; count of bases not matched to a gene: 7. Germline V lookup: CDR1 SGHRS, CDR2 YFSETQ. CDR3 size: 16 residues. CDR3 bases: TGCGCCAGCAGCTCGGACGGACTAGCGGGAATCGGGGAGCTGTTTTTT. Translation: CASSSDGLAGIGELFF.

The chain joins TRBV6-1 to TRBJ1-3; D unclear. This CDR3 has 14 amino acids. V lost 2 bases to trimming and J lost 0 bases, with 5 bases between them. Germline V lookup: CDR1 MNHNS, CDR2 SASEGT. The CDR3 loop is CASSENSSGNTIYF. The CDR3 coding sequence is TGTGCCAGCAGTGAAAACAGCTCTGGAAACACCATATATTTT.

This clonotype was observed many times. The V gene is TRBV28, the J gene TRBJ1-2; the D gene is possibly TRBD1 (5 bases). Trimming removed 2 bases at V and 4 bases at J, with 11 bases between. Germline V gives CDR1 MDHEN, CDR2 SYDVKM. This CDR3 has 14 residues. CDR3 loop: CASSLLGGSYGYTF. CDR3 in DNA: TGTGCCAGCAGTTTACTTGGGGGTTCCTATGGCTACACCTTC.

The chain recombines TRBV6-1 with TRBJ1-5; tentative D call: TRBD1 (5 bases). Germline loops: CDR1 MNHNS, CDR2 SASEGT. The CDR3 runs 15 residues. V shed 7 bases and J shed 3 bases, with 16 bases lying between them. CDR3 region: CASTDLSGFNQPQHF. The CDR3 DNA is TGTGCCAGCACCGACCTCTCAGGGTTCAATCAGCCCCAGCATTTT.

This clonotype occurred many times. The chain couples TRBV6-5 to TRBJ1-2; D gene unclear. Germline V gives CDR1 MNHEY, CDR2 SVGAGI. V lost 2 bases, J lost 0 bases, and 13 bases lay in between. The CDR3 contains 16 residues. CDR3 amino acids: CASSYQVYTANYGYTF. CDR3 sequence (DNA): TGTGCCAGCAGTTACCAGGTTTACACAGCTAACTATGGCTACACCTTC.

This clonotype occurred many times. The chain uses TRBV20-1 and TRBJ1-2; 10 nucleotides match TRBD1. CDR1 DFQATT and CDR2 SNEGSKA come from the germline V gene (reference sequence). The CDR3 runs 16 residues. The trim removed 0 bases at V and 7 bases at J, leaving 11 bases unmatched. The CDR3 DNA is TGCAGTGCTAGAGATGGAAAGAGACAGGGGGCTTTTGGCTACACCTTC. This codes for CSARDGKRQGAFGYTF.

The J gene is TRBJ2-7, the V gene TRBV6-1; 8 bases map to TRBD2. The CDR3 extends over 18 amino acids. Trimming took 4 bases from V and 6 from J; bases not matched to a gene: 20. The germline V gene encodes CDR1 MNHNS and CDR2 SASEGT. This CDR3 is CASSVVGLVGSDPGEQYF. The DNA for the CDR3 is TGTGCCAGCAGTGTAGTGGGACTAGTGGGATCCGATCCAGGCGAGCAGTACTTC.

This clonotype was recorded at least ten times. The V and J genes are TRBV12-3 or TRBV12-4 and TRBJ2-5, with unresolved D. This CDR3 spans 14 amino acids. V was trimmed by 5 bases and J by 5 bases, leaving 15 bases between them. The DNA for the CDR3 is TGTGCCAGCAGTCCCGAGTTGGTGGCGGAGACCCAGTACTTC. The encoded protein is CASSPELVAETQYF.

This clonotype was seen many times. The rearrangement uses TRBV11-1 and TRBJ2-3, with D maybe TRBD2 (5 bases). In germline, CDR1 is SGHAT, CDR2 FQDESV (reference sequence). The CDR3 length is 15 residues. Trimming shortened V by 5 bases and J by 2 bases, and 14 bases separated the two germline ends. CDR3 protein: CASSDRGGPTDTQYF. CDR3 bases: TGTGCCAGCAGCGACCGGGGTGGCCCCACAGATACGCAGTATTTT.

Many counts were recorded for this clonotype. The chain uses TRBV14 and TRBJ1-2; unclear D gene. Trimming took off 5 bases at V and 7 bases at J, with 14 bases between the two ends. The CDR3 totals 13 residues. Per germline, CDR1 SGHDN and CDR2 FVKESK. The CDR3: CASSSGAYGGYTF. The CDR3, as DNA: TGTGCCAGCAGCTCGGGCGCTTACGGTGGCTACACCTTC. Together with reference TRBV14 and TRBJ1-2, the CDR3 gives the full variable domain: EAGVTQFPSHSVIEKGQTVTLRCDPISGHDNLYWYRRVMGKEIKFLLHFVKESKQDESGMPNNRFLAERTGGTYSTLKVQPAELEDSGVYFCASSSGAYGGYTFGSGTRLTVV.

The V gene is TRBV28, the J gene TRBJ2-5; TRBD2 is a possible D gene (6 bases). This CDR3 comprises 15 residues. Germline V lookup: CDR1 MDHEN, CDR2 SYDVKM. Trimming removed 3 bases at V and 4 bases at J, with 15 bases between. The CDR3 spells CASSFGGSGGETQYF. DNA for the CDR3: TGTGCCAGCAGTTTTGGGGGGAGCGGTGGAGAGACCCAGTACTTC.

This clonotype was counted a few times. The chain carries TRBV20-1 and TRBJ1-1, with TRBD1 identical over 7 bases. There are 14 residues in the CDR3. Germline assignment: CDR1 DFQATT and CDR2 SNEGSKA (reference sequence). The J segment lost 5 bases and the V segment lost 6 bases, leaving 12 bases of the junction unmatched. The CDR3 reads CSAYVTVQGTEAFF. CDR3 coding DNA: TGCAGTGCCTACGTCACTGTACAGGGGACTGAAGCTTTCTTT.

As for this clonotype: A read error may produce the germline difference seen at one junction end. This chain links TRBV6-1 with TRBJ2-7; D possibly uses TRBD1 or TRBD2 (5 bases each). The CDR3 runs 14 residues. From germline, CDR1 is MNHNS and CDR2 SASEGT. DNA for the CDR3: TGTGCCACCAGTGGGGCTGGGAGCTCCTACGAGCAGTACTTC. This gives the protein CATSGAGSSYEQYF.